A single TCR beta chain is shown here with its context. Its specificity is not known. These data are taken from a study of cytomegalovirus exposure and HLA in healthy donors. General study points: The study found most TCR sequences rare, yet found some public TCRs in many donors.

The CDR3 totals 13 residues. Trimming shortened V by 4 bases and J by 4 bases, and 8 bases separated the two germline ends. Looked up from germline, CDR1 is MNHEY and CDR2 is SMNVEV (reference sequence). The study ran its PCR with 60 Vbeta and 13 Jbeta primers. Data came from immunoSEQ multiplex PCR; TCRdb stores just in-frame clones and leaves some out. The sample has about 90,000 clones, about 88% seen once. The sequenced material came from PBMCs. This chain connects TRBV27 to TRBJ1-5; D is unresolved. The receptor comes from a man aged 18 to 30 in good health and CMV-seronegative. The CDR3 coding sequence is TGTGCCAGCAGTTACGGAGTGAATCAGCCCCAGCATTTT. Protein product: CASSYGVNQPQHF.